A selection of T cell receptor beta chains follows, all from one sample in a study of T-cell reconstitution after alpha-beta-depleted transplantation in children. TCRdb passed the PCR reads through MiXCR, listing each CDR3 protein once. The repertoire holds 200,000 to 300,000 distinct CDR3 sequences, with around 25% as singletons. Specimen: PBMCs, collected before TCRalphabeta/CD19-depleted stem cell transplant. Every receptor here comes from a girl aged 2-10 years with Fanconi anemia, due to receive a stem cell transplant. Both conserved end residues are part of each CDR3. The D gene is left open where the match is weak. The size of a clone is reported for some rows only, either as once, few or many, or as a class for expanded clones.

J	V	D	size	CDR3	DNA
TRBJ2-1	TRBV29-1	TRBD2	many	CSGSGSRSYNEQFF	TGCAGCGGTAGCGGGTCCCGCAGTTACAATGAGCAGTTCTTC
TRBJ2-7	TRBV20-1	TRBD1	.	CSAQGQLAYEQYF	TGCAGTGCTCAGGGACAGTTGGCCTACGAGCAGTACTTC
TRBJ2-5	TRBV7-3	TRBD2	many	CASSLTSGDQETQYF	TGTGCCAGCAGCTTAACTAGCGGGGACCAAGAGACCCAGTACTTC
TRBJ1-2	TRBV20-1	TRBD1	many	CSASTGVYGYTF	TGCAGTGCTTCGACAGGGGTGTATGGCTACACCTTC
TRBJ2-5	TRBV20-1	.	once	CSASGTMGGETQYF	TGCAGTGCTAGCGGGACAATGGGAGGGGAGACCCAGTACTTC
TRBJ2-1	TRBV7-9	TRBD2	.	CASSPMGERGNEQFF	TGTGCCAGCAGCCCCATGGGGGAGCGGGGGAATGAGCAGTTCTTC
TRBJ1-2	TRBV7-8	.	.	CASSLERVSF	TGTGCCAGCAGCTTAGAGAGGGTCAGCTTC
TRBJ2-5	TRBV7-2	.	few	CASSLRVLRETQYF	TGTGCCAGCAGCCTTAGAGTGCTCAGAGAGACCCAGTACTTC
TRBJ1-2	TRBV20-1	.	.	CSARADYYGYTF	TGCAGTGCTAGGGCCGACTACTATGGCTACACCTTC
TRBJ2-1	TRBV20-1	.	.	CSAAPGTGSYNEQFF	TGCAGTGCCGCACCCGGGACTGGCTCCTACAATGAGCAGTTCTTC
TRBJ2-7	TRBV3-1	.	few	CASSRGSYEQYF	TGTGCCAGCAGCCGCGGCTCCTACGAGCAGTACTTC
TRBJ2-1	TRBV28	TRBD1	few	CASRGQGYDEQFF	TGTGCCAGCAGGGGACAGGGATATGATGAGCAGTTCTTC
TRBJ2-3	TRBV20-1	TRBD2	few	CSARSFTGTSASGQFSTDTQYF	TGCAGTGCTAGGTCGTTCACGGGGACTAGCGCGTCGGGACAATTTAGCACAGATACGCAGTATTTT
TRBJ1-1	TRBV7-9	.	.	CASRGRSLEAFF	TGTGCCAGCAGAGGAAGGTCCCTTGAAGCTTTCTTT
TRBJ2-1	TRBV29-1	.	many	CSVELLWTPLVYNEQFF	TGCAGCGTTGAGCTTCTTTGGACTCCCCTGGTGTACAATGAGCAGTTCTTC
TRBJ2-7	TRBV6-5	.	many	CASSLVGGVENEQYF	TGTGCCAGCAGTTTGGTTGGCGGGGTAGAAAACGAGCAGTACTTC
TRBJ2-1	TRBV7-3	TRBD2	few	CASSSIAGLAGYNEQFF	TGTGCCAGCTCCTCGATCGCGGGGCTAGCGGGGTACAATGAGCAGTTCTTC
TRBJ2-1	TRBV25-1	TRBD2	many	CARKGLVTYNEQFF	TGTGCCAGGAAAGGACTAGTGACCTACAATGAGCAGTTCTTC
TRBJ1-2	TRBV7-2	TRBD1	many	CASSSRTGGLYGYTF	TGTGCCAGCAGCTCACGGACAGGGGGCCTCTATGGCTACACCTTC
TRBJ2-7	TRBV20-1	.	once	CSAASDGYEQYF	TGCAGTGCCGCTAGCGACGGCTACGAGCAGTACTTC
TRBJ2-1	TRBV2	.	few	CASALDYSRDNEQFF	TGTGCCAGCGCTTTGGACTATTCTAGAGACAATGAGCAGTTCTTC
TRBJ2-7	TRBV14	.	.	CASSQDGPRGYYEQYF	TGTGCCAGCAGCCAAGACGGGCCTCGAGGCTACTACGAGCAGTACTTC
TRBJ2-4	TRBV29-1	.	many	CSVQGHQGNIQYF	TGCAGCGTACAGGGACACCAAGGGAACATTCAGTACTTC
TRBJ1-5	TRBV6-5	.	.	CASSYPGRLFNQPQHF	TGTGCCAGCAGTTACCCCGGACGGCTTTTCAATCAGCCCCAGCATTTT
TRBJ1-1	TRBV6-2/TRBV6-3	TRBD1	few	CASSSHRTGTMNTEAFF	TGTGCCAGCAGTTCCCACCGGACAGGCACTATGAACACTGAAGCTTTCTTT
TRBJ2-3	TRBV10-2	.	many	CASSIDTGTDTQYF	TGCGCCAGCAGTATCGATACAGGCACAGATACGCAGTATTTT
TRBJ2-7	TRBV29-1	.	.	CSVERIERGSYEQYF	TGCAGCGTTGAACGGATCGAAAGGGGCTCCTACGAGCAGTACTTC
TRBJ2-1	TRBV29-1	.	many	CSVQIRYNEQFF	TGCAGCGTTCAAATCAGGTACAATGAGCAGTTCTTC
TRBJ1-6	TRBV20-1	TRBD1	few	CSASTTGGSPLHF	TGCAGTGCTAGTACCACAGGGGGCTCACCCCTCCACTTT
TRBJ1-2	TRBV29-1	.	few	CSVEVTRQYGYTF	TGCAGCGTTGAAGTAACTCGACAGTATGGCTACACCTTC
TRBJ1-3	TRBV7-3	.	few	CASSSEGGNTIYF	TGTGCCAGCAGCTCCGAAGGAGGGAACACCATATATTTT